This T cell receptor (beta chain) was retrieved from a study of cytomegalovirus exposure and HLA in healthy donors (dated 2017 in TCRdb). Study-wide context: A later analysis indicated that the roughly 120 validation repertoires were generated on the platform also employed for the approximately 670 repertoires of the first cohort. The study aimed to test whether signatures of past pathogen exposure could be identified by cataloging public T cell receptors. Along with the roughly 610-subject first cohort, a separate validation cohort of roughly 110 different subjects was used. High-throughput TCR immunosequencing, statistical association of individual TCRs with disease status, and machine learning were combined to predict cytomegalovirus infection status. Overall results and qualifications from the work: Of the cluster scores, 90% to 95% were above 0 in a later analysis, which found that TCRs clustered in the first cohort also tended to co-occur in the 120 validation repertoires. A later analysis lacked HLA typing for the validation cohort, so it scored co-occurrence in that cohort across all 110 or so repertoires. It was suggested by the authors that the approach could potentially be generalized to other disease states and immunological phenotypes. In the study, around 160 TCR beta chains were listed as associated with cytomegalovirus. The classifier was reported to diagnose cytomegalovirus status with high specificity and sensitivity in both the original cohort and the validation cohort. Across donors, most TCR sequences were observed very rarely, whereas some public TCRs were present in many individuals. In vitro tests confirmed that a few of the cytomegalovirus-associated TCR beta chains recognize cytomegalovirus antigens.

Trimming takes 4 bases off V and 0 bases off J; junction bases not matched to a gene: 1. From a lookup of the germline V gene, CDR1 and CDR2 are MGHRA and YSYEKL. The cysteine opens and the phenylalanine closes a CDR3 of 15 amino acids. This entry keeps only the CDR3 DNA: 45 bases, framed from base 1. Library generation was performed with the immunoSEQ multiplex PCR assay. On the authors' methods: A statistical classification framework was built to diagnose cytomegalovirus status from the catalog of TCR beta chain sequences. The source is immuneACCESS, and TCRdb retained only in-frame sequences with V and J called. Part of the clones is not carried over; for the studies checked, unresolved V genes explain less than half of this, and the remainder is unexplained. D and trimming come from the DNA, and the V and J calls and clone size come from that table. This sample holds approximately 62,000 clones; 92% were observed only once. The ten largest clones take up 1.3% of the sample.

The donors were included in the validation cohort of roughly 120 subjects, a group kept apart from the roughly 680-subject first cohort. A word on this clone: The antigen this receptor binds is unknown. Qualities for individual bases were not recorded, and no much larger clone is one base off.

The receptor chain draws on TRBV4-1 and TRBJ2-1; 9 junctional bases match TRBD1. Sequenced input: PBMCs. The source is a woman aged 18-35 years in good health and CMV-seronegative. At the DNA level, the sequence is TGCGCCAGCAGCCGACAGGGGGGCTCCTACAATGAGCAGTTCTTC. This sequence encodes CASSRQGGSYNEQFF.